A selection of T cell receptor beta chains follows, all from one sample in a study of blood T cell repertoires in COVID-19. The assay was immunoSEQ multiplex PCR, and TCRdb's table has in-frame clones only and misses some. The sample has fewer than 250,000 clones, approximately 80% seen once. The sequenced material came from peripheral blood. Receptors were obtained from a woman in her 70s with acute or convalescent COVID-19. Each CDR3 is given with its conserved first and last residue. Fields, in order: V gene, D gene, J gene, clone size, CDR3 protein, CDR3 DNA. D genes are given only for firm matches. A clone size is listed for some rows: how often the clone was seen (once, few, many), or a class if it is expanded.

v_call: TRBV7-9; d_call: -; j_call: TRBJ1-2; clone_size: -; cdr3_aa: CASSLRVGDGYTF; cdr3_nt: TGTGCCAGCAGCTTGAGGGTGGGCGATGGCTACACCTTC
v_call: TRBV5-5; d_call: -; j_call: TRBJ1-5; clone_size: -; cdr3_aa: CASSTGPGGNQPQHF; cdr3_nt: TGTGCCAGCAGTACAGGGCCAGGTGGTAATCAGCCCCAGCATTTT
v_call: TRBV6-5; d_call: -; j_call: TRBJ1-5; clone_size: -; cdr3_aa: CASPCNQPQHF; cdr3_nt: TGTGCCAGCCCCTGCAATCAGCCCCAGCATTTT
v_call: TRBV9; d_call: -; j_call: TRBJ2-1; clone_size: -; cdr3_aa: CASSVDALPSSYNEQFF; cdr3_nt: TGTGCCAGCAGCGTAGACGCCCTACCGAGCTCCTACAATGAGCAGTTCTTC
v_call: TRBV4-3; d_call: -; j_call: TRBJ1-1; clone_size: -; cdr3_aa: CASSQERGLRTEAFF; cdr3_nt: TGCGCCAGCAGCCAAGAGCGAGGTTTGCGCACTGAAGCTTTCTTT
v_call: TRBV5-5; d_call: -; j_call: TRBJ1-1; clone_size: -; cdr3_aa: CASSLVPTGYTEAFF; cdr3_nt: TGTGCCAGCAGCTTGGTACCGACAGGATACACTGAAGCTTTCTTT
v_call: TRBV19; d_call: -; j_call: TRBJ1-1; clone_size: -; cdr3_aa: CASSITRNTEAFF; cdr3_nt: TGTGCCAGTAGTATTACAAGGAACACTGAAGCTTTCTTT
v_call: TRBV5-1; d_call: -; j_call: TRBJ2-2; clone_size: -; cdr3_aa: CASSLTSTGELFF; cdr3_nt: TGCGCCAGCAGCTTGACTAGCACCGGGGAGCTGTTTTTT
v_call: TRBV11-2; d_call: -; j_call: TRBJ1-2; clone_size: -; cdr3_aa: CASSHPGLDYGYTF; cdr3_nt: TGTGCCAGCAGTCATCCAGGTTTGGACTATGGCTACACCTTC
v_call: TRBV12-3/TRBV12-4; d_call: -; j_call: TRBJ2-2; clone_size: -; cdr3_aa: CASSFVETGELFF; cdr3_nt: TGTGCCAGCAGTTTCGTAGAGACCGGGGAGCTGTTTTTT
v_call: TRBV7-8; d_call: -; j_call: TRBJ2-7; clone_size: -; cdr3_aa: CASSLAHNYEQYF; cdr3_nt: TGTGCCAGCAGCTTAGCCCACAACTACGAGCAGTACTTC
v_call: TRBV7-8; d_call: -; j_call: TRBJ2-2; clone_size: -; cdr3_aa: CASSFNEDGELFF; cdr3_nt: TGTGCCAGCAGCTTTAACGAGGACGGGGAGCTGTTTTTT
v_call: TRBV6-6; d_call: -; j_call: TRBJ1-1; clone_size: few; cdr3_aa: CASRPTGGLEAFF; cdr3_nt: TGTGCCAGCAGGCCTACCGGGGGACTTGAAGCTTTCTTT
v_call: TRBV6-5; d_call: TRBD2; j_call: TRBJ2-7; clone_size: -; cdr3_aa: CASRGTSGGRAEQYF; cdr3_nt: TGTGCCAGCAGGGGGACTAGCGGGGGGAGGGCCGAGCAGTACTTC
v_call: TRBV7-9; d_call: TRBD1; j_call: TRBJ1-2; clone_size: -; cdr3_aa: CASSSGGDYGYTF; cdr3_nt: TGTGCCAGCAGCTCAGGGGGCGACTATGGCTACACCTTC
v_call: TRBV5-1; d_call: TRBD1; j_call: TRBJ1-6; clone_size: once; cdr3_aa: CASSPGTASRNSPLHF; cdr3_nt: TGCGCCAGCAGCCCTGGGACAGCCTCTCGGAATTCACCCCTCCACTTT
v_call: TRBV4-1; d_call: TRBD1; j_call: TRBJ1-6; clone_size: -; cdr3_aa: CASSRDGTGYNSPLHF; cdr3_nt: TGCGCCAGCAGCCGAGACGGGACAGGGTATAATTCACCCCTCCACTTT
v_call: TRBV4-1; d_call: -; j_call: TRBJ1-2; clone_size: -; cdr3_aa: CASSQQGYDGYTF; cdr3_nt: TGCGCCAGCAGCCAACAGGGGTATGATGGCTACACCTTC
v_call: TRBV28; d_call: -; j_call: TRBJ1-4; clone_size: -; cdr3_aa: CASEQGGTTNEKLFF; cdr3_nt: TGTGCCAGCGAGCAGGGTGGGACAACTAATGAAAAACTGTTTTTT
v_call: TRBV12-3/TRBV12-4; d_call: TRBD1; j_call: TRBJ2-7; clone_size: -; cdr3_aa: CASSLYRGEQYF; cdr3_nt: TGTGCCAGCAGCCTCTACAGGGGCGAGCAGTACTTC
v_call: TRBV6-5; d_call: TRBD1; j_call: TRBJ2-7; clone_size: -; cdr3_aa: CASKGSGGYNEQYF; cdr3_nt: TGTGCCAGCAAGGGGTCAGGGGGATATAACGAGCAGTACTTC
v_call: TRBV19; d_call: TRBD2; j_call: TRBJ2-3; clone_size: -; cdr3_aa: CASSNLGGASDTQYF; cdr3_nt: TGTGCCAGTAGCAACCTCGGGGGGGCCTCAGATACGCAGTATTTT
v_call: TRBV9; d_call: TRBD1; j_call: TRBJ1-6; clone_size: -; cdr3_aa: CASSETGVNNSPLHF; cdr3_nt: TGTGCCAGCAGCGAGACAGGGGTCAATAATTCACCCCTCCACTTT
v_call: TRBV3-1/TRBV3-2; d_call: -; j_call: TRBJ1-2; clone_size: -; cdr3_aa: CASSHSRGISGIYGYTF; cdr3_nt: TGTGCCAGCAGCCACTCCAGGGGAATCTCCGGTATTTATGGCTACACCTTC
v_call: TRBV18; d_call: -; j_call: TRBJ1-1; clone_size: -; cdr3_aa: CASSPPRRDEAFF; cdr3_nt: TGTGCCAGCTCACCACCCCGCAGGGATGAAGCTTTCTTT
v_call: TRBV2; d_call: TRBD1; j_call: TRBJ1-1; clone_size: -; cdr3_aa: CASSVRGLGTEAFF; cdr3_nt: TGTGCCAGCAGCGTCAGGGGGCTGGGCACTGAAGCTTTCTTT
v_call: TRBV6-1; d_call: TRBD1; j_call: TRBJ1-2; clone_size: few; cdr3_aa: CASSEDRALRGYGYTF; cdr3_nt: TGTGCCAGCAGTGAGGACAGGGCCCTAAGGGGCTATGGCTACACCTTC
v_call: TRBV29-1; d_call: TRBD1; j_call: TRBJ1-2; clone_size: -; cdr3_aa: CSVRTGANYGYTF; cdr3_nt: TGCAGCGTTAGGACAGGGGCTAACTATGGCTACACCTTC
v_call: TRBV30; d_call: TRBD1; j_call: TRBJ2-3; clone_size: once; cdr3_aa: CALRSGRGPDTQYF; cdr3_nt: TGTGCCCTGCGATCGGGCAGGGGGCCAGATACGCAGTATTTT
v_call: TRBV21-1; d_call: -; j_call: TRBJ1-2; clone_size: -; cdr3_aa: CASSKARYGFGYGYTF; cdr3_nt: TGTGCCAGCAGCAAAGCGCGTTACGGTTTTGGCTATGGCTACACCTTC
v_call: TRBV7-2; d_call: TRBD1; j_call: TRBJ1-1; clone_size: -; cdr3_aa: CASSPNRDRPAFF; cdr3_nt: TGTGCCAGCAGCCCAAACCGGGACAGGCCAGCTTTCTTT
v_call: TRBV19; d_call: -; j_call: TRBJ2-7; clone_size: few; cdr3_aa: CASSPDTNYEQYF; cdr3_nt: TGTGCCAGTAGTCCCGACACGAATTACGAGCAGTACTTC
v_call: TRBV5-6; d_call: TRBD1; j_call: TRBJ1-2; clone_size: -; cdr3_aa: CASGQGAGGYTF; cdr3_nt: TGTGCCAGCGGACAGGGTGCAGGTGGCTACACCTTC
v_call: TRBV28; d_call: -; j_call: TRBJ1-4; clone_size: -; cdr3_aa: CASRTFMTGSGEKLFF; cdr3_nt: TGTGCCAGCAGAACCTTCATGACAGGTTCGGGTGAAAAACTGTTTTTT
v_call: TRBV27; d_call: TRBD1; j_call: TRBJ1-4; clone_size: -; cdr3_aa: CASSRSWTGDEKLFF; cdr3_nt: TGTGCCAGCAGTCGATCTTGGACAGGGGATGAAAAACTGTTTTTT
v_call: TRBV19; d_call: -; j_call: TRBJ1-5; clone_size: -; cdr3_aa: CASSINPDSNQPQHF; cdr3_nt: TGTGCCAGTAGTATTAATCCAGATAGCAATCAGCCCCAGCATTTT
v_call: TRBV28; d_call: -; j_call: TRBJ2-1; clone_size: -; cdr3_aa: CASSWGHTNEQFF; cdr3_nt: TGTGCCAGCAGTTGGGGACACACCAATGAGCAGTTCTTC
v_call: TRBV5-1; d_call: TRBD1; j_call: TRBJ1-3; clone_size: -; cdr3_aa: CASSLESQGAFPGNTIYF; cdr3_nt: TGCGCCAGCAGCTTGGAGTCACAGGGGGCTTTCCCTGGAAACACCATATATTTT
v_call: TRBV18; d_call: TRBD1; j_call: TRBJ1-1; clone_size: few; cdr3_aa: CASSPGQYPNTEAFF; cdr3_nt: TGTGCCAGCTCACCGGGACAGTACCCGAACACTGAAGCTTTCTTT
v_call: TRBV30; d_call: TRBD1; j_call: TRBJ1-5; clone_size: -; cdr3_aa: CAWTSRTGSLGPQHF; cdr3_nt: TGTGCCTGGACCTCACGGACAGGGAGCCTTGGGCCCCAGCATTTT
v_call: TRBV7-2; d_call: -; j_call: TRBJ2-3; clone_size: -; cdr3_aa: CASTSGFRSTDTQYF; cdr3_nt: TGTGCCAGCACCTCCGGGTTTCGTAGCACAGATACGCAGTATTTT
v_call: TRBV18; d_call: -; j_call: TRBJ1-5; clone_size: once; cdr3_aa: CASSPAGEQPQHF; cdr3_nt: TGTGCCAGCTCACCAGCAGGGGAGCAGCCCCAGCATTTT
v_call: TRBV4-1; d_call: TRBD1; j_call: TRBJ1-1; clone_size: -; cdr3_aa: CASSQVDRAREAFF; cdr3_nt: TGCGCCAGCAGCCAAGTCGACAGGGCCAGAGAAGCTTTCTTT
v_call: TRBV7-6; d_call: TRBD2; j_call: TRBJ2-1; clone_size: -; cdr3_aa: CASSSRPYLADYNEQFF; cdr3_nt: TGTGCCAGCAGCTCTCGCCCCTATCTAGCGGACTACAATGAGCAGTTCTTC